Shown below are 7 T cell receptor beta chains from a single sample sequenced in a study of T-cell memory formation after mild COVID-19. A single record per CDR3 protein comes from TCRdb applying MiXCR to the 5' RACE reads. The sample consists of 85,000 to 120,000 distinct CDR3 sequences, about an eighth of them appearing once. The specimen was PBMCs or a T cell subset sorted from them (not recorded which). The origin of the receptors is an adult woman who had mild COVID-19 (a few samples of this study predate the infection). Cell type and time point are not known.

V and J are TRBV7-9 and TRBJ2-7; D gene uncertain. The CDR3 contains 12 residues. V was pared by 6 bases and J by 3 bases, with 9 bases between. CDR1 and CDR2 (germline): SEHNR, FQNEAQ (reference sequence). CDR3 loop: CASRSKNYEQYF. The CDR3 nucleotides read TGTGCCAGCAGATCCAAAAACTACGAGCAGTACTTC.

The V and J genes are TRBV11-2 and TRBJ2-7; TRBD2 might be the D (6 bases). Trimming took off 1 base at V and 0 bases at J, with 13 bases between the two ends. CDR1 and CDR2 (germline): SGHAT, FQNNGV. The CDR3 spans 16 residues. The chain's CDR3 is CASSLVGEVFSYEQYF. DNA for the CDR3: TGTGCCAGCAGCTTAGTCGGGGAGGTGTTCTCCTACGAGCAGTACTTC.

This clonotype was found a few times. V and J are TRBV4-2 and TRBJ2-1, with 9 bases aligning to TRBD2. The J segment lost 6 bases and the V segment lost 1 base, leaving 4 bases of the junction unmatched. This CDR3 is 15 amino acids long. Germline values: CDR1 LGHNA, CDR2 YNFKEQ. This chain's CDR3 is CASSQVQTSGNEQFF. The CDR3 nucleotides read TGTGCCAGCAGCCAAGTTCAGACTAGCGGCAATGAGCAGTTCTTC.

The chain uses TRBV12-3 or TRBV12-4 and TRBJ1-5; TRBD1 agrees at 7 bases. The CDR3 covers 18 residues. V lost 3 bases to trimming and J lost 6 bases; unmatched junction nucleotides: 17. As DNA, the CDR3 is TGTGCCAGCAGTTTTTATCATGGTTTGTACAGGGGCCCTCAGCCCCAGCATTTT. Translating it yields CASSFYHGLYRGPQPQHF.

The V and J genes are TRBV11-2 and TRBJ1-1, with D unclear. The length of the CDR3 is 12 residues. Germline V gene sequence: CDR1 SGHAT, CDR2 FQNNGV. V shed 3 bases and J shed 6 bases, with 8 bases lying between them. The CDR3 spells CASSFGRAEAFF. The CDR3 DNA reads as TGTGCCAGCAGCTTCGGTAGGGCTGAAGCTTTCTTT.

V gene TRBV3-1 combines with J gene TRBJ2-1; no definite D call. The V end lost 0 bases, the J end lost 2 bases, and 5 bases lay between the germline ends. In germline, CDR1 is LGHDT, CDR2 YNNKEL (reference sequence). This CDR3 is built from 14 residues. This CDR3 is CASSQDSTYNEQFF. The DNA for the CDR3 is TGTGCCAGCAGCCAAGATTCTACCTACAATGAGCAGTTCTTC.

This clonotype was recorded a few times. CDR3 in amino acids: CSAPRQGADYGYTF. CDR3 bases: TGCAGTGCTCCGAGACAGGGGGCTGACTATGGCTACACCTTC. This chain connects TRBV20-1 to TRBJ1-2; 10 nucleotides match TRBD1. The CDR3 covers 14 residues. The V segment lost 5 bases and the J segment 3 bases; nucleotides outside the gene matches: 6. The germline V gene has CDR1 DFQATT and CDR2 SNEGSKA (reference sequence).